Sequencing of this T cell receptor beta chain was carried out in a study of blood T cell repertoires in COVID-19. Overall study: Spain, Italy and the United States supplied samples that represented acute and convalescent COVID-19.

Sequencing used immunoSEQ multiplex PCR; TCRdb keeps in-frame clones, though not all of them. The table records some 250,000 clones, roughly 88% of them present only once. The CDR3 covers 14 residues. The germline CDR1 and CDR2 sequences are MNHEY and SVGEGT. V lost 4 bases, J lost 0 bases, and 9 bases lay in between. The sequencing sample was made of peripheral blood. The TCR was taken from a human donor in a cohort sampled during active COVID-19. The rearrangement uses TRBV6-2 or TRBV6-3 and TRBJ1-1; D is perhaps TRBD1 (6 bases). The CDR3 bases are TGTGCCAGCAGTTTCGGACAGTTGAACACTGAAGCTTTCTTT. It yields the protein CASSFGQLNTEAFF.